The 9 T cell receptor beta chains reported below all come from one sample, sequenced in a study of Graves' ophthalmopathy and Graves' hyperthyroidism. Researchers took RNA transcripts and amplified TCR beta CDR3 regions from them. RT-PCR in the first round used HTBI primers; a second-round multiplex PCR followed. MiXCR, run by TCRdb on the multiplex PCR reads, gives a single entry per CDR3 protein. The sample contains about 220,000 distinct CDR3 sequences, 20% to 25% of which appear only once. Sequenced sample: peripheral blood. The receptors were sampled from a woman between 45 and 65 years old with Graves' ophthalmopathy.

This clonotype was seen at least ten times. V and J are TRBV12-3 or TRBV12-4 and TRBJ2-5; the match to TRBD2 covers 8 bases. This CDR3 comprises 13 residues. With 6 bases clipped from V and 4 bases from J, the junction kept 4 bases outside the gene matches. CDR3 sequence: CASSPGLGETQYF. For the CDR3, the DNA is TGTGCCAGCAGCCCGGGACTAGGAGAGACCCAGTACTTC.

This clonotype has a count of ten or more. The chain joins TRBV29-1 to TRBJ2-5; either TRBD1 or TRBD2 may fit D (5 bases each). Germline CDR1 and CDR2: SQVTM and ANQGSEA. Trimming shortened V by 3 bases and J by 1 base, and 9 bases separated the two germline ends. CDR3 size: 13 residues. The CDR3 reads CSVEVGAQETQYF. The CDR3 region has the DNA TGCAGCGTTGAGGTCGGGGCCCAAGAGACCCAGTACTTC. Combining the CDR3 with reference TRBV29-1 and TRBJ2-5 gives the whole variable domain SAVISQKPSRDICQRGTSLTIQCQVDSQVTMMFWYRQQPGQSLTLIATANQGSEATYESGFVIDKFPISRPNLTFSTLTVSNMSPEDSSIYLCSVEVGAQETQYFGPGTRLLVL.

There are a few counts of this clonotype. This CDR3 is CASSLEGGTGRETQYF. DNA of the CDR3: TGTGCCAGCAGCTTGGAGGGGGGGACAGGGCGAGAGACCCAGTACTTC. The gene calls are TRBV5-6 and TRBJ2-5; 9 nucleotides line up with TRBD1. Germline assignment: CDR1 SGHDT and CDR2 YYEEEE. J gave up 4 bases and V 0 bases, and 7 bases lay outside the gene matches. This CDR3 is 16 amino acids long.

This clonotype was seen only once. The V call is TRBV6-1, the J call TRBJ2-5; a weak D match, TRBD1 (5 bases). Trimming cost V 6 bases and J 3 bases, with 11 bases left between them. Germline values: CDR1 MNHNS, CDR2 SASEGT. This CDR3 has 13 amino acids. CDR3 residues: CASSPPTEETQYF. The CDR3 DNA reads TGTGCCAGCAGCCCACCGACAGAAGAGACCCAGTACTTC.

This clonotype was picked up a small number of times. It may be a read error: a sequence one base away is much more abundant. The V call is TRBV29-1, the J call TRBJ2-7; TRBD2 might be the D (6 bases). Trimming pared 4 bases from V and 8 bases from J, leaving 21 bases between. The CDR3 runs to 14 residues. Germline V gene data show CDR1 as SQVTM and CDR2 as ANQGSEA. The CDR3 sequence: CSVVVERRRGKQYF. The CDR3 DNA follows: TGCAGCGTTGTTGTCGAGCGGCGGCGGGGCAAGCAGTACTTC.

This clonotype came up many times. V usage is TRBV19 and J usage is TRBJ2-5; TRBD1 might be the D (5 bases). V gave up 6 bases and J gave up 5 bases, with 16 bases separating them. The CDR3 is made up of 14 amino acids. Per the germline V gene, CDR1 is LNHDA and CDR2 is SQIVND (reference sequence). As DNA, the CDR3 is TGTGCCAGTAGCCCAACGACAGTTCCGGAGACCCAGTACTTC. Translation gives CASSPTTVPETQYF.

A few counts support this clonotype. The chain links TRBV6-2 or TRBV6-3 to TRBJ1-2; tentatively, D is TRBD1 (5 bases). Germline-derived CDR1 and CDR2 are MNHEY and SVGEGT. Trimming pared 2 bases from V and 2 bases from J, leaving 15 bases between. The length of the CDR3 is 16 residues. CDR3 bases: TGTGCCAGCAGTTACCCCACCCCGGGACGGAACTATGGCTACACCTTC. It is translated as CASSYPTPGRNYGYTF.

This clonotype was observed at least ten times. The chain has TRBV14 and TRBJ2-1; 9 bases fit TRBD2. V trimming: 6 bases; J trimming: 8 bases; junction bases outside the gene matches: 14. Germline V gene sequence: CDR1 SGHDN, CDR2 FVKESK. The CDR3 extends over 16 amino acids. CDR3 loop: CASRPTDSGSWDEQFF. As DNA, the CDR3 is TGTGCCAGCAGACCAACGGATAGCGGGAGTTGGGATGAGCAGTTCTTC.

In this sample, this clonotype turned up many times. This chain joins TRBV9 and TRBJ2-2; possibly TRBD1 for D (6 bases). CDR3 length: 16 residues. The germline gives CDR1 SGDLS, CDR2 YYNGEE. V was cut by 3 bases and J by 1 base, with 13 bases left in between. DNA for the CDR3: TGTGCCAGCAGCGCCGAAAGGACAGTGAACACCGGGGAGCTGTTTTTT. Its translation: CASSAERTVNTGELFF.